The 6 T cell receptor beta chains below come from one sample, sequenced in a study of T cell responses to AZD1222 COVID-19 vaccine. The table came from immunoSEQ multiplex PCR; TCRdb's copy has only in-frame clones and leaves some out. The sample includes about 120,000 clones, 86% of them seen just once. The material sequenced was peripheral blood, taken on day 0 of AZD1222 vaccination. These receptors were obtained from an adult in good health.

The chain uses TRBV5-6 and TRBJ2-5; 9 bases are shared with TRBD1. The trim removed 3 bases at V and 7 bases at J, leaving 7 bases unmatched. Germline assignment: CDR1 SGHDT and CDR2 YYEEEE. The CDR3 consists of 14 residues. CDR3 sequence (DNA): TGTGCCAGCAGCTCGGACAGGGGATGGGCGACCCAGTACTTC. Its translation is CASSSDRGWATQYF.

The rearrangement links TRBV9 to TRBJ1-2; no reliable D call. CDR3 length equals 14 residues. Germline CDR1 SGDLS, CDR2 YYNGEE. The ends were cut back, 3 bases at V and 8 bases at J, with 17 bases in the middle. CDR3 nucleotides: TGTGCCAGCAGCGAGGCCCTCTCCCCCAGGGGCTACACCTTC. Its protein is CASSEALSPRGYTF.

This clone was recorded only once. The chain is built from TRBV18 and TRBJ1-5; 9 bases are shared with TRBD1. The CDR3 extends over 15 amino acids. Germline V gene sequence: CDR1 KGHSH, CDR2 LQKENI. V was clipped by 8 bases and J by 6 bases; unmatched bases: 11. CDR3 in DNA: TGTGCCAGCCAGGCCGGGGACAGGGTAGGTCAGCCCCAGCATTTT. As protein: CASQAGDRVGQPQHF.

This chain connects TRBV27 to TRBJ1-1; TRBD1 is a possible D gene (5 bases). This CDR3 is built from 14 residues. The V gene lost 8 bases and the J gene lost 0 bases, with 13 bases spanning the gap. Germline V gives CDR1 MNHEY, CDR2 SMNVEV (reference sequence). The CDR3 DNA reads TGTGCCAGCCGCCTACGGGGGGTGAACACTGAAGCTTTCTTT. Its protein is CASRLRGVNTEAFF.

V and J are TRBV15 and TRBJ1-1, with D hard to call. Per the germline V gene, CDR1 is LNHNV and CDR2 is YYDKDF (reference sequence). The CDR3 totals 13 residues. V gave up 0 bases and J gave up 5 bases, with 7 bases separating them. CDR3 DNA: TGTGCCACCAGCAGAGACTTCGAGACTGAAGCTTTCTTT. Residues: CATSRDFETEAFF. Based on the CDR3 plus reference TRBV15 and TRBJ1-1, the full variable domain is DAMVIQNPRYQVTQFGKPVTLSCSQTLNHNVMYWYQQKSSQAPKLLFHYYDKDFNNEADTPDNFQSRRPNTSFCFLDIRSPGLGDTAMYLCATSRDFETEAFFGQGTRLTVV.

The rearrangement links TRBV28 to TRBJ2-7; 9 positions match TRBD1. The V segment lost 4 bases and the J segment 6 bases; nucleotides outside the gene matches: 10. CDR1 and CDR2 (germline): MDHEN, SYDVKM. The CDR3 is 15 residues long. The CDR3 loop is CASSSPGTGSSEQYF. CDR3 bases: TGTGCCAGCAGTTCCCCCGGGACAGGGTCGAGCGAGCAGTACTTC.